This T cell receptor (beta chain) was retrieved from a study of T cells expressing NK-cell markers. The overall study: Seropositivity for HCMV was found in seven of the eight sequenced donors, with one seronegative.

The CDR3 is 14 residues long. In germline, CDR1 is ENHRY, CDR2 SYGVKD. No DNA is given; TCRdb re-called the 5' RACE reads and lists each CDR3 protein once. This sample contains about 430,000 distinct CDR3 sequences. The sequencing sample was made of blood T cells: a sorted CD56 or NKG2C T cell subset, CD4+ or CD8+ T cells, or bulk PBMC T cells (not recorded which). This clonotype originated in a woman aged 45-60 years in good health. V usage is TRBV10-3 and J usage is TRBJ2-2; the TCRdb call, TRBD2, lacks DNA for checking. The CDR3 sequence is CAAYGGADTGELFF.